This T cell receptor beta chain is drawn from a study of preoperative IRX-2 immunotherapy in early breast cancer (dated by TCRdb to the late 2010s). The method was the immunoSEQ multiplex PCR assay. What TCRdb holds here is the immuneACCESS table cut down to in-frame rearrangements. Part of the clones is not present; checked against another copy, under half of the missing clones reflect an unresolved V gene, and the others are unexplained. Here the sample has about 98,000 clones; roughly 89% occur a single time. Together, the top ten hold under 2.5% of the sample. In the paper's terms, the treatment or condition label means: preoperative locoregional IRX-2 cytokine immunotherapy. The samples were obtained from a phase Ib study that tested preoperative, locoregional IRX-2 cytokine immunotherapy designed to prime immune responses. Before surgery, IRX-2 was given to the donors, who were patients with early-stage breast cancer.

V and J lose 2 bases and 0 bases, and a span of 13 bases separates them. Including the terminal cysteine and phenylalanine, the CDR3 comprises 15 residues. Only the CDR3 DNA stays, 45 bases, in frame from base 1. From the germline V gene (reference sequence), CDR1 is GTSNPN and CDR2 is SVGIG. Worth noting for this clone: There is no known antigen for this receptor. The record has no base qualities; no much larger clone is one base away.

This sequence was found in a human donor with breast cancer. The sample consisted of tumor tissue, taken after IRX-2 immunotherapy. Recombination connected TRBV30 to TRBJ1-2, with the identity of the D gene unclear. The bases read TGTGCCTGGAGTCCCTCCCCCAGTGCTAACTATGGCTACACCTTC. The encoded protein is CAWSPSPSANYGYTF.